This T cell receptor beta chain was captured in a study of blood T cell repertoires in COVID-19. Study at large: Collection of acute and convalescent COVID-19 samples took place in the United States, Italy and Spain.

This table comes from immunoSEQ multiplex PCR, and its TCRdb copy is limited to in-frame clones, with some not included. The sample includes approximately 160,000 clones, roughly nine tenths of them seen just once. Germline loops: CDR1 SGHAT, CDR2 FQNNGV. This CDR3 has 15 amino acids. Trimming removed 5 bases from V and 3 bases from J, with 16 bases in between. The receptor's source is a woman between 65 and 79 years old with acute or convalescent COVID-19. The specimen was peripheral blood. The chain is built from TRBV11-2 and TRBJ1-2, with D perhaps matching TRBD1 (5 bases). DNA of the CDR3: TGTGCCAGCAGCCTATCGGGACTCTCCTACTATGGCTACACCTTC. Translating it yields CASSLSGLSYYGYTF.